Listed below are T cell receptor beta chains from one sample, sequenced in a study of shared clonotypes between healthy human individuals. Repertoires were generated with immunoSEQ multiplex PCR, while TCRdb's copy carries only in-frame clones and drops some. The sample lists around 1,900,000 clones; 85% to 95% were seen once. Sequencing used naive CD8+ T cells from PBMCs. The receptors shown here come from a man between 18 and 29 years old in good health. Some clones in this sample may be carry-over from other donors' samples. CDR3s leave out the opening cysteine and the closing phenylalanine or tryptophan. Rows give clone size only sometimes, using once, few, many, or a class for an expanded clone.

v_gene	abundance	CDR3aa
TRBV27	-	ASSTTGGSSYNEQF
TRBV5-1	-	ASSSIIRGSGNSPLH
TRBV5-4	-	ASSLQAGHTGELF
TRBV6-5	-	ASSLGSRTLYEQY
TRBV5-4	-	ASSLPGLLEQY
TRBV7-9	few	ASSFPANTEAF
TRBV9	-	ASSAFGASRGTGELF
TRBV11-2	-	ASQAGIGEQF
TRBV7-2	-	ASSLEGYYSGPGNTIY
TRBV27	-	ASSLSTSATQY
TRBV14	-	ASSPASFGDTQY
TRBV5-8	-	ASSGARDRGYYGYT
TRBV27	-	ASRFGGSGQPQH
TRBV5-1	-	ASSSFPGQGYEQY
TRBV28	once	ASSFPIAGAKDTQY
TRBV9	once	ASSVDPSTYYEQY
TRBV7-9	-	ASSFTGGWSYGYT
TRBV7-6	-	ASSAGQGAYNEQF
TRBV7-8	-	ASSLDGTAGNTIY
TRBV7-9	-	ASSSLPGA
TRBV6-5	-	ASMTGGTDTQY
TRBV27	-	ASSLIGVWTEAF
TRBV7-2	-	ASSPERGLSYEQY
TRBV7-6	-	ASSLGPPAGGPQVIYNEQF
TRBV6-6	-	ASSYSVRGDRF
TRBV7-2	-	ASSFPGITYEQY
TRBV19	-	ASRFPSGRGDTGELF
TRBV29-1	-	SVDPLGAGQGPLYSNQPQH
TRBV6-4	-	ASSDSLGPPYNEQF
TRBV6-1	-	ASSETGFLPTQKDTQY
TRBV11-2	-	ASSLGGQTYEQY
TRBV7-9	-	ASSSPPQGSTDTQY
TRBV13	once	ASSPLGASGSPPLYNEQF
TRBV10-1	-	ASSELREGSETQY
TRBV27	-	ASTQTGVRVSTNEKLF
TRBV7-2	-	ASSSQGGSSYNEQF
TRBV6-1	once	ASSEGQGAYEQY
TRBV5-1	-	ASRLTGGYEQY
TRBV5-4	few	ASSLVGEQY
TRBV7-9	-	ASSSTELYEQY
TRBV27	-	ATSTGNYGYT
TRBV28	-	ASSQGLPEQF
TRBV29-1	-	SVVGGDTEAF
TRBV4-1	-	ASSQGPETQGGYGYT
TRBV5-4	-	ASTAVDYYNEQF
TRBV30	-	AWSGMTGTSSYNEQF
TRBV5-1	-	ASSWDTPGTEAF